Listed below are T cell receptor beta chains from one sample, sequenced in a study of cytomegalovirus exposure and HLA in healthy donors. TCRdb's copy holds only in-frame clones and misses some; the assay was immunoSEQ multiplex PCR. The table records around 240,000 clones, roughly 82% of them present only once. Sequencing was performed on PBMCs. Source of these receptors: a woman between 35 and 50 years old in good health and CMV-seropositive. The CDR3 runs from the conserved cysteine through the conserved F or W. The order of the fields is CDR3 protein, CDR3 DNA, J gene, D gene, clone size, V gene. A D gene is named only where the DNA matches it firmly. Clone size is shown for a subset of rows, as once, few, many or a class of expanded clone.

CASSVGQINTGELFF | TGTGCCAGCAGCGTAGGACAGATTAACACCGGGGAGCTGTTTTTT | TRBJ2-2 | NA | once | TRBV9
CASSSLSSHTEAFF | TGTGCCAGCAGCTCGTTAAGCTCCCACACTGAAGCTTTCTTT | TRBJ1-1 | NA | NA | TRBV5-6
CASSLGQLLGQPQHF | TGTGCCAGTAGTTTGGGACAGCTGTTGGGTCAGCCCCAGCATTTT | TRBJ1-5 | TRBD1 | NA | TRBV19
CASSPTTSHEQFF | TGTGCCAGCAGCCCCACGACTAGCCATGAGCAGTTCTTC | TRBJ2-1 | TRBD2 | NA | TRBV7-2
CASSYSTGETEAFF | TGTGCCAGCAGTTACTCGACGGGGGAAACTGAAGCTTTCTTT | TRBJ1-1 | NA | NA | TRBV6-5
CASSLAGGAKNIQYF | TGTGCCAGCAGCTTAGCCGGGGGAGCCAAAAACATTCAGTACTTC | TRBJ2-4 | NA | NA | TRBV7-9
CSATNTEAFF | TGCAGTGCTACAAACACTGAAGCTTTCTTT | TRBJ1-1 | NA | NA | TRBV20-1
CASSLGGDNQPQHF | TGCGCCAGCAGCCTCGGAGGGGATAATCAGCCCCAGCATTTT | TRBJ1-5 | NA | NA | TRBV5-1
CASSSGSPATYGYTF | TGTGCCAGCAGCTCCGGGTCCCCAGCGACGTATGGCTACACCTTC | TRBJ1-2 | NA | NA | TRBV5-4
CASSQAGDQPQHF | TGTGCCAGCAGTCAGGCAGGGGATCAGCCCCAGCATTTT | TRBJ1-5 | NA | once | TRBV7-9
CASSLGRLLTDTQYF | TGTGCCAGCAGTTTAGGGAGACTCCTAACAGATACGCAGTATTTT | TRBJ2-3 | NA | NA | TRBV6-5
CAWREDGNQPQHF | TGTGCCTGGAGGGAGGATGGCAATCAGCCCCAGCATTTT | TRBJ1-5 | NA | NA | TRBV30
CASSVGPGLAIGKQFF | TGTGCCAGCAGCGTAGGGCCGGGACTAGCGATAGGGAAGCAGTTCTTC | TRBJ2-1 | TRBD2 | NA | TRBV9
CASSAGQLQETQYF | TGTGCCAGCAGCGCGGGACAGCTCCAAGAGACCCAGTACTTC | TRBJ2-5 | NA | once | TRBV7-9
CSSSLAGRELFF | TGTTCCAGCAGCTTAGCGGGGCGGGAGCTGTTTTTT | TRBJ2-2 | TRBD2 | NA | TRBV7-9
CAWNRGGTGELFF | TGTGCCTGGAACAGGGGGGGGACCGGGGAGCTGTTTTTT | TRBJ2-2 | NA | NA | TRBV30
CASSPPEGSGIYEQYF | TGCGCCAGCAGCCCGCCTGAGGGTAGCGGGATCTACGAGCAGTACTTC | TRBJ2-7 | TRBD2 | once | TRBV4-1
CASSYSRGARTEAFF | TGTGCCAGCAGTTACTCGCGGGGGGCGCGGACTGAAGCTTTCTTT | TRBJ1-1 | NA | NA | TRBV6-6
CASSSQGMTGGYTF | TGTGCCAGCAGTTCCCAGGGTATGACTGGCGGCTACACCTTC | TRBJ1-2 | NA | NA | TRBV27
CASSGTSNTGELFF | TGTGCCAGCAGTGGGACTTCAAACACCGGGGAGCTGTTTTTT | TRBJ2-2 | NA | NA | TRBV2
CASSLSGANTEAFF | TGCGCCAGCAGCTTGTCAGGGGCGAACACTGAAGCTTTCTTT | TRBJ1-1 | NA | NA | TRBV5-1
CASSLGPGESYGYTF | TGCGCCAGCAGCTTGGGCCCAGGGGAGAGCTATGGCTACACCTTC | TRBJ1-2 | NA | NA | TRBV5-1
CASSWGQSSNSPLHF | TGTGCCAGCAGCTGGGGACAATCTTCGAATTCACCCCTCCACTTT | TRBJ1-6 | NA | NA | TRBV7-8
CSVESRTSGGPQETQYF | TGTTCCGTGGAAAGCAGGACTAGCGGGGGGCCCCAAGAGACCCAGTACTTC | TRBJ2-5 | TRBD2 | NA | TRBV7-9
CASSFEAGVRNTQYF | TGTGCCAGCAGCTTTGAAGCGGGAGTTAGAAATACGCAGTATTTT | TRBJ2-3 | TRBD2 | few | TRBV7-3
CASSPPWASSYNEQFF | TGTGCCAGCAGCCCCCCGTGGGCGAGCTCCTACAATGAGCAGTTCTTC | TRBJ2-1 | NA | NA | TRBV9
CASSSGTSGNNEQFF | TGTGCCAGCAGTTCCGGGACTAGCGGGAACAATGAGCAGTTCTTC | TRBJ2-1 | TRBD2 | NA | TRBV27
CASSLEGSGRDEQYF | TGCGCCAGCAGCTTGGAGGGTAGCGGGAGAGACGAGCAGTACTTC | TRBJ2-7 | TRBD2 | NA | TRBV5-1
CASSASGSQETQYF | TGCGCCAGCAGTGCTAGCGGGTCCCAAGAGACCCAGTACTTC | TRBJ2-5 | TRBD2 | NA | TRBV10-1
CASSKGQGASGNTIYF | TGTGCCAGCAGCAAAGGACAGGGGGCATCTGGAAACACCATATATTTT | TRBJ1-3 | TRBD1 | once | TRBV9
CASNPTRGPNQPQHF | TGTGCCAGCAACCCGACCAGGGGACCCAATCAGCCCCAGCATTTT | TRBJ1-5 | NA | NA | TRBV6-1
CASRGTGIKNEQYF | TGTGCCAGCAGGGGGACAGGGATTAAGAACGAGCAGTACTTC | TRBJ2-7 | TRBD1 | once | TRBV2
CASRQTSGIYNEQFF | TGTGCCAGTAGGCAGACTAGCGGGATCTACAATGAGCAGTTCTTC | TRBJ2-1 | TRBD2 | once | TRBV19
CASSIGPGQGGGNIQYF | TGTGCCAGTAGTATAGGTCCGGGACAGGGAGGAGGCAACATTCAGTACTTC | TRBJ2-4 | TRBD1 | NA | TRBV19
CASSQGTIGGTQYF | TGCGCCAGCAGCCAAGGCACTATAGGCGGTACGCAGTATTTT | TRBJ2-3 | NA | NA | TRBV4-3
CASSQEGGLMNTEAFF | TGCGCCAGCAGCCAAGAAGGGGGCCTCATGAACACTGAAGCTTTCTTT | TRBJ1-1 | TRBD1 | few | TRBV4-1
CASRDWDTVNTEAFF | TGTGCCAGCAGAGACTGGGACACAGTGAACACTGAAGCTTTCTTT | TRBJ1-1 | NA | NA | TRBV6-1